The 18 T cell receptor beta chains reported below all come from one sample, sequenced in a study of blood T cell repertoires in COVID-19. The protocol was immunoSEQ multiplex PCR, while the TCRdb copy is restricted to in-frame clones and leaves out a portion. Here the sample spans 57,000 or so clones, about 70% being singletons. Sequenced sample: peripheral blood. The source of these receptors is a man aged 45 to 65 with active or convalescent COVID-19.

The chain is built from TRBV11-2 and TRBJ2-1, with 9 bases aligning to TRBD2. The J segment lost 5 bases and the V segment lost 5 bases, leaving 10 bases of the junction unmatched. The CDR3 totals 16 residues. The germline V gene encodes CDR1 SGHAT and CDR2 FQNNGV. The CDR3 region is CASSRTTTSGNNEQFF. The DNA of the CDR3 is TGTGCCAGCAGCAGGACCACGACTAGCGGTAACAATGAGCAGTTCTTC.

CDR3 coding DNA: TGTGCCAGCAGTAGGGGGCGGGGCACCGGGGAGCTGTTTTTT. Translating gives CASSRGRGTGELFF. The chain is built from TRBV6-5 and TRBJ2-2; TRBD1 might be the D (7 bases). Germline V gene sequence: CDR1 MNHEY, CDR2 SVGAGI. The CDR3 is made up of 14 amino acids. Trimming removed 5 bases from V and 4 bases from J, with 11 bases in between.

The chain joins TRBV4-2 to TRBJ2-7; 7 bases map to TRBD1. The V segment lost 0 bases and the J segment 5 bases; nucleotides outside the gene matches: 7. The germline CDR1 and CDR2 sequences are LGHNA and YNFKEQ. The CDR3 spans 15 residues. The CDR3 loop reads CASSQDNGRGNEQYF. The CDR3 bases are TGTGCCAGCAGCCAAGATAACGGCAGGGGGAACGAGCAGTACTTC.

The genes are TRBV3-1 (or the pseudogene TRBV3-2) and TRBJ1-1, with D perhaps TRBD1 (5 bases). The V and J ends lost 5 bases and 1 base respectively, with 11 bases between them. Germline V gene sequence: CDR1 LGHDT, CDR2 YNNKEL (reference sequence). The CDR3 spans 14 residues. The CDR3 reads CASSSAGPNTEAFF. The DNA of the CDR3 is TGTGCCAGCAGCTCGGCGGGACCGAACACTGAAGCTTTCTTT.

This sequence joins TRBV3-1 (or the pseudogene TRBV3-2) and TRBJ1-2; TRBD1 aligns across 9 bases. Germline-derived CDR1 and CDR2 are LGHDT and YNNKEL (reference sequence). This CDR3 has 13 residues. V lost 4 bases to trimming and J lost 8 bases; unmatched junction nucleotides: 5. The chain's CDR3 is CASSPGQGRGYTF. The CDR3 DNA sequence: TGTGCCAGCAGCCCAGGACAGGGGAGAGGCTACACCTTC.

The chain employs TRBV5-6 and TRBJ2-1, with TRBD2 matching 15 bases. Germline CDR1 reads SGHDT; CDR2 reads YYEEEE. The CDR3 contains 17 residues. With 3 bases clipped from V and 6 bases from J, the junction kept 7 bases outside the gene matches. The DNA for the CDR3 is TGTGCCAGCAGCTGGACTAGCGGGAGGGCTACGGGCAATGAGCAGTTCTTC. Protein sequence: CASSWTSGRATGNEQFF.

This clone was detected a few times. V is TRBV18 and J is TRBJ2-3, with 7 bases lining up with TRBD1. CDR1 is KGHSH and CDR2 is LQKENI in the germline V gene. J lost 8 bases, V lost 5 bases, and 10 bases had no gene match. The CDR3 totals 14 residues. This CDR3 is CASSSLGTEATQYF. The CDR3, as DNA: TGTGCCAGCTCAAGCCTCGGGACAGAGGCTACGCAGTATTTT.

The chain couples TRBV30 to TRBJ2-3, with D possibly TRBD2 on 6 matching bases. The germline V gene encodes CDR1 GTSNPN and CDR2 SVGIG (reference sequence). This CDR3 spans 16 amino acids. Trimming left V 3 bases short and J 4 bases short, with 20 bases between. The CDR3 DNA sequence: TGTGCCTGGAGCCCGGGACTCCTCCCTCCCCCAGATACGCAGTATTTT. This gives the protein CAWSPGLLPPPDTQYF.

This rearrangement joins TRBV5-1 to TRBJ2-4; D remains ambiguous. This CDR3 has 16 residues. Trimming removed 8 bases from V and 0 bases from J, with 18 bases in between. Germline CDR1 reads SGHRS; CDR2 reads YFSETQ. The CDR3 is CARPPSEDLAKNIQYF. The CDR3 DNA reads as TGCGCCAGGCCCCCCTCAGAGGATCTAGCCAAAAACATTCAGTACTTC.

CDR3 nucleotide sequence: TGCAGCGTCGGACAGGGATTCGAGACCCAGTACTTC. Translating it yields CSVGQGFETQYF. This sequence joins TRBV29-1 and TRBJ2-5; 8 nucleotides align to TRBD1. V dropped 6 bases and J dropped 5; count of bases not matched to a gene: 5. This CDR3 is built from 12 residues. The V gene's germline CDR1 is SQVTM and CDR2 ANQGSEA.

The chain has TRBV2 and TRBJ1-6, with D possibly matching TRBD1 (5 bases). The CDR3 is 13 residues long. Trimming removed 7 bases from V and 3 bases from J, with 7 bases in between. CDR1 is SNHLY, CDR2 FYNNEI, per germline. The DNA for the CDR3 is TGTGCCAGCACACAGGACTATAATTCACCCCTCCACTTT. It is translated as CASTQDYNSPLHF.

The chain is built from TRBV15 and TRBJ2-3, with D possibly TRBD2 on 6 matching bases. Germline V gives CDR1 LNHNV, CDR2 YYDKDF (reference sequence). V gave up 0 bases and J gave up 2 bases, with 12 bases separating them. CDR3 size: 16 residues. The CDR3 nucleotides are TGTGCCACCAGCAGAGACCGGGAGACTTACACAGATACGCAGTATTTT. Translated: CATSRDRETYTDTQYF. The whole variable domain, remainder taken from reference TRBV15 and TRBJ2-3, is DAMVIQNPRYQVTQFGKPVTLSCSQTLNHNVMYWYQQKSSQAPKLLFHYYDKDFNNEADTPDNFQSRRPNTSFCFLDIRSPGLGDTAMYLCATSRDRETYTDTQYFGPGTRLTVL.

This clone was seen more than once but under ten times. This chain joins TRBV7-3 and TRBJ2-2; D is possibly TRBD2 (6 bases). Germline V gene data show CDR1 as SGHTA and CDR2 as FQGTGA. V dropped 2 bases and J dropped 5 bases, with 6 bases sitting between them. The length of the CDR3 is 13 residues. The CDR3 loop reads CASSLGGTGELFF. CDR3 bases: TGTGCCAGCAGCTTAGGAGGGACCGGGGAGCTGTTTTTT. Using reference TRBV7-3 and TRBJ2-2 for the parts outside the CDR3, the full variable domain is GAGVSQTPSNKVTEKGKYVELRCDPISGHTALYWYRQSLGQGPEFLIYFQGTGAADDSGLPNDRFFAVRPEGSVSTLKIQRTERGDSAVYLCASSLGGTGELFFGEGSRLTVL.

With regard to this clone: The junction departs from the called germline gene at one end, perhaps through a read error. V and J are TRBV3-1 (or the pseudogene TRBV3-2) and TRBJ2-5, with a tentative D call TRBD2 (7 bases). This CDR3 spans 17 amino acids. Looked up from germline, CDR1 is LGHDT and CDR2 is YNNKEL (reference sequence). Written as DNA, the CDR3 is TGTGCCAGCAGCCTCCCCGGGGTTTCGCGGGGGCAAGGGACCCAGTACTTC. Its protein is CASSLPGVSRGQGTQYF.

CDR3 region: CASLGGPNSYNEQFF. CDR3 sequence (DNA): TGTGCCAGTCTGGGAGGGCCCAACTCCTACAATGAGCAGTTCTTC. The chain employs TRBV19 and TRBJ2-1; 7 bases are shared with TRBD2. The V gene end was trimmed by 8 bases and the J gene end by 0 bases; junction bases not matched to a gene: 7. Germline V gene lookup returns CDR1 LNHDA and CDR2 SQIVND (reference sequence). The CDR3 is 15 amino acids. Variable domain in full (rest from reference TRBV19 and TRBJ2-1): DGGITQSPKYLFRKEGQNVTLSCEQNLNHDAMYWYRQDPGQGLRLIYYSQIVNDFQKGDIAEGYSVSREKKESFPLTVTSAQKNPTAFYLCASLGGPNSYNEQFFGPGTRLTVL.

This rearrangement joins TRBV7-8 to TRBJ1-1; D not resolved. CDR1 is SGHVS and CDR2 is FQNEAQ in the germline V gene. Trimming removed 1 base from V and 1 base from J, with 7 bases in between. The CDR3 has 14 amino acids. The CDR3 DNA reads TGTGCCAGCAGCTTAGTGAGCCCGAACACTGAAGCTTTCTTT. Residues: CASSLVSPNTEAFF. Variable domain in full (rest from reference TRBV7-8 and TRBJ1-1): GAGVSQSPRYKVAKRGQDVALRCDPISGHVSLFWYQQALGQGPEFLTYFQNEAQLDKSGLPSDRFFAERPEGSVSTLKIQRTQQEDSAVYLCASSLVSPNTEAFFGQGTRLTVV.

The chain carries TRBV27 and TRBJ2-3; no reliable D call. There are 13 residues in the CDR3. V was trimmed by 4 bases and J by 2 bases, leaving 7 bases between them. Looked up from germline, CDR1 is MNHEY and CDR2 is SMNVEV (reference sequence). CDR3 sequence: CASSSRYTDTQYF. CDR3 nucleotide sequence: TGTGCCAGCAGTTCTAGATACACAGATACGCAGTATTTT.

CDR3: CASSERGQATYEQYF. CDR3 nucleotides: TGTGCCAGCAGTGAACGAGGGCAGGCGACCTACGAGCAGTACTTC. The gene calls are TRBV6-1 and TRBJ2-7, with TRBD2 as a possible D gene (5 bases). Germline-derived CDR1 and CDR2 are MNHNS and SASEGT. V lost 2 bases to trimming and J lost 2 bases, with 13 bases between them. This CDR3 spans 15 amino acids.